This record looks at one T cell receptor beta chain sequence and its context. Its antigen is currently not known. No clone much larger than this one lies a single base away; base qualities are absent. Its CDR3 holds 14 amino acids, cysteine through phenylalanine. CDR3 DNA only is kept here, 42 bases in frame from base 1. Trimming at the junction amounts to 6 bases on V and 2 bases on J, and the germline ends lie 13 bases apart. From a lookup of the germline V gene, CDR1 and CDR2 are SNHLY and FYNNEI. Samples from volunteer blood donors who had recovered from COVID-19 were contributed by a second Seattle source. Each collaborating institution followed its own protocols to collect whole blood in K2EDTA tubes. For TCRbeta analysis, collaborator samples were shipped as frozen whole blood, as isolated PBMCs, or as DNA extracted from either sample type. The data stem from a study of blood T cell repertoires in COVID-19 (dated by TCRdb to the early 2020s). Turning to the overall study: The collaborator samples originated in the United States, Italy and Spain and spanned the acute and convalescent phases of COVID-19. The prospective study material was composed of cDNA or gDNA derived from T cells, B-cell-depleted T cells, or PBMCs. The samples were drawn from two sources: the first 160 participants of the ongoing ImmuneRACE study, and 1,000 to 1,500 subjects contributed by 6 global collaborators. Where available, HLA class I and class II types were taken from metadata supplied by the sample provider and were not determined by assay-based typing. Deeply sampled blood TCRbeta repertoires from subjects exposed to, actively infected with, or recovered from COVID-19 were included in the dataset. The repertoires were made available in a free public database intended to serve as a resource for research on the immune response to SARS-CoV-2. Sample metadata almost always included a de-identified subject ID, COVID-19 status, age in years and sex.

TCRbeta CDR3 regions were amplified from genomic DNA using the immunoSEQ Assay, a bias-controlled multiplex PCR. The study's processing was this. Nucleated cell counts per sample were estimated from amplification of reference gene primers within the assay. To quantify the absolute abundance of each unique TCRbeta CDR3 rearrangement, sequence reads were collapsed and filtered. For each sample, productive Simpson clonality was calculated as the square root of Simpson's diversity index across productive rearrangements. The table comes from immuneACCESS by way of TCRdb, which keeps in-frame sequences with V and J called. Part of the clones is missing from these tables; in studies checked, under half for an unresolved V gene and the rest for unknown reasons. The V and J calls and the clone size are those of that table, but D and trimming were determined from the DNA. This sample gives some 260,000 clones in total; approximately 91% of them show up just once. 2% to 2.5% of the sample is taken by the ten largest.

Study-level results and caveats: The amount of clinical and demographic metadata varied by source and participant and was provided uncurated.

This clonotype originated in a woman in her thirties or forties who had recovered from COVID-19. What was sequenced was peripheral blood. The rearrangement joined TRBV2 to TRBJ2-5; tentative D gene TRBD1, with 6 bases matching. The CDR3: CASSRQQGQETQYF. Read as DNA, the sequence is TGTGCCAGCAGCCGACAACAGGGACAAGAGACCCAGTACTTC.